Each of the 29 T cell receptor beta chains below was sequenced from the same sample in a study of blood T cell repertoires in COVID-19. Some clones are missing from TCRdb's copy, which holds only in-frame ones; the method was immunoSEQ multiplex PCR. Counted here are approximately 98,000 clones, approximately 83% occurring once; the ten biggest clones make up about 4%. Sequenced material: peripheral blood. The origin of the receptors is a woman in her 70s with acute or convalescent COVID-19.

The CDR3 nucleotides read TGTGCCAGTAGTATACGGTTAAGCGGGAACACCGGGGAGCTGTTTTTT. It yields the protein CASSIRLSGNTGELFF. The J gene is TRBJ2-2, the V gene TRBV19, with D maybe TRBD2 (5 bases). Germline loops: CDR1 LNHDA, CDR2 SQIVND (reference sequence). The CDR3 extends over 16 amino acids. V was cut by 2 bases and J by 1 base, with 11 bases left in between.

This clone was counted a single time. CDR3 amino acids: CASSQYSGANVLTF. CDR3 in DNA: TGCGCCAGCAGCCAGTATTCTGGGGCCAACGTCCTGACTTTC. V and J are TRBV4-3 and TRBJ2-6; D unresolved. Trimming shortened V by 3 bases and J by 1 base, and 4 bases separated the two germline ends. This CDR3 contains 14 residues. Germline V gives CDR1 LGHNA, CDR2 YSLEER.

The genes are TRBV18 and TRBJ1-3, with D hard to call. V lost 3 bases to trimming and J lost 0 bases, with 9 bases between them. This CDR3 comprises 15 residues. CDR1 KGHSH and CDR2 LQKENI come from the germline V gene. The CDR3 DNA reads TGTGCCAGCTCACCGAACACCATCTCTGGAAACACCATATATTTT. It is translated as CASSPNTISGNTIYF.

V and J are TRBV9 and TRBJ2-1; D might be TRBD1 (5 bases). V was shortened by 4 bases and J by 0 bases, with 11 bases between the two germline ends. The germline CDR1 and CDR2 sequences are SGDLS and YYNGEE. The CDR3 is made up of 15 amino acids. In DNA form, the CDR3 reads TGTGCCAGCAGCCAGGGTGGAAACTCCTACAATGAGCAGTTCTTC. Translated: CASSQGGNSYNEQFF.

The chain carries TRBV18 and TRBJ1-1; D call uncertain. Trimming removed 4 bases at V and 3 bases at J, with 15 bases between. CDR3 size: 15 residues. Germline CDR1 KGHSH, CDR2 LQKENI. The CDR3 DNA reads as TGTGCCAGCTCACTTTTTAAAGCTGTGGACACTGAAGCTTTCTTT. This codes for CASSLFKAVDTEAFF.

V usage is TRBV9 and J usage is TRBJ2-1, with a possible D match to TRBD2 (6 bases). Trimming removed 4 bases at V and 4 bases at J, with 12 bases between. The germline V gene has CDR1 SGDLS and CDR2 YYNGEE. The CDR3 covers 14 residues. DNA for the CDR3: TGTGCCAGCAGCCTGGGACTCGATTACAATGAGCAGTTCTTC. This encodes CASSLGLDYNEQFF.

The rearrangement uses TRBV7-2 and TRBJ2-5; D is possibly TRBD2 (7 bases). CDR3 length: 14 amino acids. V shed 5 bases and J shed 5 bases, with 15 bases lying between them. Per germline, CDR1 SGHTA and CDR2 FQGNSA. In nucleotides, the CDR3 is TGTGCCAGCAGCACCCGAGGGGGAGGGGAGACCCAGTACTTC. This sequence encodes CASSTRGGGETQYF.

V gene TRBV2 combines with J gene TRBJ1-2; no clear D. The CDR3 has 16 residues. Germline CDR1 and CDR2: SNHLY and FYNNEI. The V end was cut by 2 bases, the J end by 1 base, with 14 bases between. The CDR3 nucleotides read TGTGCCAGCAGTGAATACTTCTCAGGATATAACTATGGCTACACCTTC. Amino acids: CASSEYFSGYNYGYTF. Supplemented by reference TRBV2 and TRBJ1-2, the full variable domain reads EPEVTQTPSHQVTQMGQEVILRCVPISNHLYFYWYRQILGQKVEFLVSFYNNEISEKSEIFDDQFSVERPDGSNFTLKIRSTKLEDSAMYFCASSEYFSGYNYGYTFGSGTRLTVV.

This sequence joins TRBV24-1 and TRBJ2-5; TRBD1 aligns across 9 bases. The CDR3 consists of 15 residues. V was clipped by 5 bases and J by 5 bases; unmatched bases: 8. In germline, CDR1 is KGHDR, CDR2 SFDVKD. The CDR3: CATSARTGVDETQYF. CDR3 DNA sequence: TGTGCCACCAGTGCTCGGACAGGGGTAGATGAGACCCAGTACTTC.

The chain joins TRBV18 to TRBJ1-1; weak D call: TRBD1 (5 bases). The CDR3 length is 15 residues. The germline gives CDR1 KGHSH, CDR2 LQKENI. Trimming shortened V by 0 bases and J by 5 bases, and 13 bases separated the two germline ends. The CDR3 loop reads CASSPPGRGNTEAFF. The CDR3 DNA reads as TGTGCCAGCTCACCACCCGGGCGGGGGAATACTGAAGCTTTCTTT.

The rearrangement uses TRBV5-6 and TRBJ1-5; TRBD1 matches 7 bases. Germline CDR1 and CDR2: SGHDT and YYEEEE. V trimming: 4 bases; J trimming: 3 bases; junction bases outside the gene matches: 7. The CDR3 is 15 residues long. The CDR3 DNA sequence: TGTGCCAGCAGCCAGACAGGGTATGACAATCAGCCCCAGCATTTT. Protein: CASSQTGYDNQPQHF.

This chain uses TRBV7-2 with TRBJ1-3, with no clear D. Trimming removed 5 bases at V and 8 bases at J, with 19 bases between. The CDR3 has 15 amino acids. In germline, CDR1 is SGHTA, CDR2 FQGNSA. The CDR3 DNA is TGTGCCAGCAGCCCCCTCGGGGTTGGCGGGGACACCATATATTTT. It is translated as CASSPLGVGGDTIYF.

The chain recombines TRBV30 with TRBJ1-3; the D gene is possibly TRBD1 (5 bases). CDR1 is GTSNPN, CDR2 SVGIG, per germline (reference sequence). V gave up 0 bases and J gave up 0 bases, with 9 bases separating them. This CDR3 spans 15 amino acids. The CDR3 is CAWSVQGLSGNTIYF. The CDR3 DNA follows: TGTGCCTGGAGTGTGCAGGGCCTCTCTGGAAACACCATATATTTT.

The chain's CDR3 is CATSRDRGRVDEQYF. The DNA for the CDR3 is TGTGCCACCAGCAGAGATCGTGGCAGGGTCGACGAGCAGTACTTC. The chain carries TRBV15 and TRBJ2-7; perhaps TRBD1 as D (5 bases). The germline V and J ends were trimmed by 0 bases and 5 bases, with 14 bases remaining between them. The CDR3 spans 15 residues. The germline V gene has CDR1 LNHNV and CDR2 YYDKDF (reference sequence).

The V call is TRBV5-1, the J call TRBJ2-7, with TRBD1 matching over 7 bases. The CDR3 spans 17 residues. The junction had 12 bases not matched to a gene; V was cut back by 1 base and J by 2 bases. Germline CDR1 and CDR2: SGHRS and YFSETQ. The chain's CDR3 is CASSLSGSTGRPYEQYV. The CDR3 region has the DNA TGCGCCAGCAGCTTGTCGGGTTCGACAGGGCGGCCCTACGAGCAGTACGTC.

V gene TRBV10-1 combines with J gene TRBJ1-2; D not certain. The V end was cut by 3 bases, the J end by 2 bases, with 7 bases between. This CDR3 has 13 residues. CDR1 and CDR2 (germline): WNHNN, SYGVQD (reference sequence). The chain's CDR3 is CASSESSNYGYTF. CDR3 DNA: TGCGCCAGCAGTGAATCAAGCAACTATGGCTACACCTTC.

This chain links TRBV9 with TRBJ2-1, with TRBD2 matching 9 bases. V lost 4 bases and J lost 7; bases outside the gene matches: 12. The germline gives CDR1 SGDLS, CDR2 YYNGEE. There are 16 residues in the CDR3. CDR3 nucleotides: TGTGCCAGCAGCCTACTCAGCGGGGGGCGTGGGAATGAGCAGTTCTTC. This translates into CASSLLSGGRGNEQFF.

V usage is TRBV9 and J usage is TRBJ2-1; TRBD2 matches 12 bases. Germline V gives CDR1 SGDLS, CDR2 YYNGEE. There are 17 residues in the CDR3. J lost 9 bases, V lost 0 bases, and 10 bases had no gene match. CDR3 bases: TGTGCCAGCAGCGTAGAGGCTAGCGGGGGGGCGCGGAGTGAGCAGTTCTTC. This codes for CASSVEASGGARSEQFF.

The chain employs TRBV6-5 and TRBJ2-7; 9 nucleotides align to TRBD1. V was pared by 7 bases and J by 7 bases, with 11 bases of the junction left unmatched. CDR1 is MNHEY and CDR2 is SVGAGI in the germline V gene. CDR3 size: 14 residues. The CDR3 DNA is TGTGCCAGCACAGTAGGACAGGGGAAAGGGGAGCAGTACGTC. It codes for CASTVGQGKGEQYV.

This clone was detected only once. DNA for the CDR3: TGTGCCAGCAGTGAGGGAGGACGGCTCTCTGGAAACACCATATATTTT. Residues: CASSEGGRLSGNTIYF. This chain joins TRBV6-1 and TRBJ1-3; D is unclear. Germline values: CDR1 MNHNS, CDR2 SASEGT. V shed 3 bases and J shed 0 bases, with 12 bases lying between them. The CDR3 sequence is 16 residues long.

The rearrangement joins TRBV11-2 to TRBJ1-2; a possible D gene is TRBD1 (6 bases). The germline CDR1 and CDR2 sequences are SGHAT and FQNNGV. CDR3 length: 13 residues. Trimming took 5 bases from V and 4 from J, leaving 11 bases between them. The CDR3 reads CASSLGQFYGYTF. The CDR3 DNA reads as TGTGCCAGCAGCCTTGGACAGTTCTATGGCTACACCTTC.

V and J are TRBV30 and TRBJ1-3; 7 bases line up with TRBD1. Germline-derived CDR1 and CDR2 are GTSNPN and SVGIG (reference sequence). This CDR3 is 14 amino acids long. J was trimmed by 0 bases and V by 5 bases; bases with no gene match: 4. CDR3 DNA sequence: TGTGCCTGGGGTCCAGGGGGCTCTGGAAACACCATATATTTT. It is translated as CAWGPGGSGNTIYF.

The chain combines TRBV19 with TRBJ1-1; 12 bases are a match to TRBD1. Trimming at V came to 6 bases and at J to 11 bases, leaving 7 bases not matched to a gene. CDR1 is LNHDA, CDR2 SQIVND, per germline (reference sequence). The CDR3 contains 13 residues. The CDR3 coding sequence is TGTGCCAGTAGGGAGGGACAGGGGGCGGATGCTTTCTTT. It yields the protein CASREGQGADAFF.

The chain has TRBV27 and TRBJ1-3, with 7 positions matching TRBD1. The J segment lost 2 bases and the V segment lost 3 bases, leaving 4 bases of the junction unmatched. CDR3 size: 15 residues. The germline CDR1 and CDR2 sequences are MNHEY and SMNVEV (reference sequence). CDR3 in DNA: TGTGCCAGCAGTTTCTCGACAGGGCCTGGAAACACCATATATTTT. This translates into CASSFSTGPGNTIYF.

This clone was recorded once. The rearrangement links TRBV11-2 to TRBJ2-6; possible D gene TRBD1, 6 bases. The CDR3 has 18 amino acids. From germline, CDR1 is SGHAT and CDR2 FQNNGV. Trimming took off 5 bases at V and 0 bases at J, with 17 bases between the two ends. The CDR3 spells CASSIQGSRSSGANVLTF. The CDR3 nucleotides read TGTGCCAGCAGCATACAGGGTAGTCGGAGCTCTGGGGCCAACGTCCTGACTTTC.

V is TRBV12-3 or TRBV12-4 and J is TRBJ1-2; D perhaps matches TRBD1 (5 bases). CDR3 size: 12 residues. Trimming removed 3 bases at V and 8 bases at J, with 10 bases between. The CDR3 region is CASSFAGIGYTF. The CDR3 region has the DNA TGTGCCAGCAGTTTCGCAGGGATCGGCTACACCTTC.

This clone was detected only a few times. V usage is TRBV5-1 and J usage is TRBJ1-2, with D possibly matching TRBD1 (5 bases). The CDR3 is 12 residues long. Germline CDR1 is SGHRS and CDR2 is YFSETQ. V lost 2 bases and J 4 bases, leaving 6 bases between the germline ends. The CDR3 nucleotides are TGCGCCAGCAGCTTCGACAGCTATGGCTACACCTTC. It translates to CASSFDSYGYTF.

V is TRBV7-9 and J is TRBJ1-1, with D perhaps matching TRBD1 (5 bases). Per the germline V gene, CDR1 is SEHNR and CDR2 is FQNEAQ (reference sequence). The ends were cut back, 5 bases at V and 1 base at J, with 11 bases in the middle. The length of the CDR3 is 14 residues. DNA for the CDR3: TGTGCCAGCAGCCGGGGGGGAAAGAACACTGAAGCTTTCTTT. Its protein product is CASSRGGKNTEAFF.

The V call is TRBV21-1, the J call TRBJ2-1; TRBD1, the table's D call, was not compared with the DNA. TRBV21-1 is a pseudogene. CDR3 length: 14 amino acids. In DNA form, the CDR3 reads TGTGCCAGCAGCAAATCGGACAGGTGCAATGAGCAGTTCTTC. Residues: CASSKSDRCNEQFF.